The 5 T cell receptor beta chains listed next were all sequenced from one sample in a study of graft-versus-host responses after intestinal transplantation. No antigens are known for them. Data came from immunoSEQ multiplex PCR; TCRdb stores just in-frame clones and leaves some out. The sample lists fewer than 150,000 clones; roughly nine tenths were seen once. Sample: unstimulated CD4+ T cells sorted from spleen or lymph node cells, taken before intestinal transplant. These TCRs come from a human donor who received an intestinal transplant.

V usage is TRBV6-5 and J usage is TRBJ1-1; D remains ambiguous. The CDR3 spans 14 residues. The V end lost 2 bases, the J end lost 0 bases, and 7 bases lay between the germline ends. Germline V gene data show CDR1 as MNHEY and CDR2 as SVGAGI. CDR3: CASSYTALNTEAFF. The CDR3 DNA follows: TGTGCCAGCAGTTACACAGCTCTGAACACTGAAGCTTTCTTT.

The V and J genes are TRBV6-1 and TRBJ1-6; the D gene is possibly TRBD1 (5 bases). This CDR3 spans 13 amino acids. Germline V gene lookup returns CDR1 MNHNS and CDR2 SASEGT. Trimming removed 8 bases from V and 8 bases from J, with 13 bases in between. Here the CDR3 reads CASRWDRDSPLHF. In DNA, the CDR3 is TGTGCCAGCCGATGGGACCGTGATTCACCCCTCCACTTT.

The gene calls are TRBV4-1 and TRBJ1-4, with 7 bases that match TRBD1. The CDR3 runs 16 residues. Germline V gene data show CDR1 as MGHRA and CDR2 as YSYEKL. V lost 4 bases to trimming and J lost 0 bases; unmatched junction nucleotides: 5. The CDR3 DNA reads as TGCGCCAGCAGCCGGAGACAGGGTACAACTAATGAAAAACTGTTTTTT. Its translation: CASSRRQGTTNEKLFF.

The V and J genes are TRBV4-3 and TRBJ2-6, with D possibly being TRBD2 (6 bases). The V and J ends lost 0 bases and 1 base respectively, with 10 bases between them. Per the germline V gene, CDR1 is LGHNA and CDR2 is YSLEER. The CDR3 is 17 residues long. CDR3 nucleotide sequence: TGCGCCAGCAGCCAAGATCTCCGGGGGTCTGGGGCCAACGTCCTGACTTTC. This encodes CASSQDLRGSGANVLTF.

The rearrangement uses TRBV6-1 and TRBJ1-1; D is possibly TRBD1 (5 bases). This CDR3 spans 16 amino acids. CDR1 is MNHNS, CDR2 SASEGT, per germline. V gave up 2 bases and J gave up 5 bases, with 18 bases separating them. Here the CDR3 DNA reads TGTGCCAGCAGTGAACCGATGCGGGGGTTGAGGACTGAAGCTTTCTTT. It translates to CASSEPMRGLRTEAFF.